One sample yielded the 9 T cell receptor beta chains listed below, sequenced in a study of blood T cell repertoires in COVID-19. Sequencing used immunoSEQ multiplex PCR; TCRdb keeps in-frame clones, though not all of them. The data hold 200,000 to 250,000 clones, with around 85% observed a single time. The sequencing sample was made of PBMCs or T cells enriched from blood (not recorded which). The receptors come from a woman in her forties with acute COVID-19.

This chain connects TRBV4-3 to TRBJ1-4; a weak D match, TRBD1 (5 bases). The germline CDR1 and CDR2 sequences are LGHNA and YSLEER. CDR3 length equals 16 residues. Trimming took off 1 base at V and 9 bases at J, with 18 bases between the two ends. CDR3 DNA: TGCGCCAGCAGCCAAGCCCCTGGAGGGGAGGTACAAAAACTGTTTTTT. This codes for CASSQAPGGEVQKLFF.

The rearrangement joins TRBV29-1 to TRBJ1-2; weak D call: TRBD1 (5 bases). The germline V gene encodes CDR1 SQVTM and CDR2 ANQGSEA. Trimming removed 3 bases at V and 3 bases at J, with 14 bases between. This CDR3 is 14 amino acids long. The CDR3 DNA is TGCAGCGTTGATGGACTAGGGGTCTACTATGGCTACACCTTC. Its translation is CSVDGLGVYYGYTF.

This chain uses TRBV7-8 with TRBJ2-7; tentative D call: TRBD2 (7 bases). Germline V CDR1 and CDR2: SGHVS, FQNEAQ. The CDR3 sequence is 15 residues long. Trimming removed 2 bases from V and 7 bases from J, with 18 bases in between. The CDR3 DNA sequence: TGTGCCAGCAGCTTAAGAATGGTCAGGGGAGGGGAGCAGTACTTC. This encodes CASSLRMVRGGEQYF.

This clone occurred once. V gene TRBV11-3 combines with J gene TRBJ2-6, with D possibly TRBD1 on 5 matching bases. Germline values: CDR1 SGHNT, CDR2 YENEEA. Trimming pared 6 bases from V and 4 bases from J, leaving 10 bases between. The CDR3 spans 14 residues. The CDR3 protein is CASRGSGGANVLTF. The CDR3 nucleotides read TGTGCCAGCAGGGGCTCAGGGGGGGCCAACGTCCTGACTTTC.

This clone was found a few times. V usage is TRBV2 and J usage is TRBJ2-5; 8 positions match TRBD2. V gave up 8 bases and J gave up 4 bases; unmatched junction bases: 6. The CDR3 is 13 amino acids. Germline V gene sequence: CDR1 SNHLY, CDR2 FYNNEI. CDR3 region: CASRGGYGETQYF. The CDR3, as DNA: TGTGCCAGCCGGGGGGGGTACGGAGAGACCCAGTACTTC.

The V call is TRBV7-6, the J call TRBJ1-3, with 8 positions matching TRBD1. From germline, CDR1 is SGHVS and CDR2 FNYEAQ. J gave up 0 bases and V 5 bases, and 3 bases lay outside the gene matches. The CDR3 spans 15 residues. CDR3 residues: CASSVDRGSGNTIYF. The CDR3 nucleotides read TGTGCCAGCAGCGTCGACAGGGGCTCTGGAAACACCATATATTTT. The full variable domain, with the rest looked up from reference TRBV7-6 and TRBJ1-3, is GAGVSQSPRYKVTKRGQDVALRCDPISGHVSLYWYRQALGQGPEFLTYFNYEAQQDKSGLPNDRFSAERPEGSISTLTIQRTEQRDSAMYRCASSVDRGSGNTIYFGEGSWLTVV.

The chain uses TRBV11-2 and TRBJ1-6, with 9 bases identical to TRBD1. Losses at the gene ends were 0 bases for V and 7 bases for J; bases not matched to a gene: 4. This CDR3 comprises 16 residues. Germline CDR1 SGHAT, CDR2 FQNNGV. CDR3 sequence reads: CASSLEQGAKNSPLHF. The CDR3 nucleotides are TGTGCCAGCAGCTTAGAACAGGGGGCAAAAAATTCACCCCTCCACTTT.

CDR3 sequence (DNA): TGTGCCAGCACTCCTGATGGGGGGGGAGGTGAAGCTTTCTTT. Translated, it gives CASTPDGGGGEAFF. V usage is TRBV18 and J usage is TRBJ1-1; a weak D match, TRBD1 (5 bases). Germline V CDR1 and CDR2: KGHSH, LQKENI. The length of the CDR3 is 14 residues. The V end was cut by 8 bases, the J end by 7 bases, with 20 bases between.

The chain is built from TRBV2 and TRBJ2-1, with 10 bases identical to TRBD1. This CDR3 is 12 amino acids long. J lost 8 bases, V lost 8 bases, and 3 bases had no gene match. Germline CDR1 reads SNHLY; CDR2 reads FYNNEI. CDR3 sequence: CASRQGADEQFF. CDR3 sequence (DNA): TGTGCCAGCCGACAGGGGGCCGATGAGCAGTTCTTC.